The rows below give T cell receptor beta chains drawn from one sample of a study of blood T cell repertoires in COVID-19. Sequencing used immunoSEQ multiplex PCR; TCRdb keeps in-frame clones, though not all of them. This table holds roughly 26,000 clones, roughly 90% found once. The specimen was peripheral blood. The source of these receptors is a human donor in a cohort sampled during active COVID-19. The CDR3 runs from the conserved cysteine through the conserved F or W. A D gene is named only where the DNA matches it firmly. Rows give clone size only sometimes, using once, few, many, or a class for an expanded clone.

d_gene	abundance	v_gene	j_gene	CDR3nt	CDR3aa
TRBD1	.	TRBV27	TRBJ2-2	TGTGCCAGCAGCCGCCACAGGGGCGCCGGGGAGCTGTTTTTT	CASSRHRGAGELFF
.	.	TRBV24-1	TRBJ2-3	TGTGCCACCAGTGATTCCAGACAGGTGTGCACAGATACGCAGTATTTT	CATSDSRQVCTDTQYF
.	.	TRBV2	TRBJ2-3	TGTGCCAGCAGCACTGAACCTAGCACAGATACGCAGTATTTT	CASSTEPSTDTQYF
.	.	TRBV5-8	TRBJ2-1	TGTGCCAGCAGCTTGGGGCCACGGGGGGAGCAGTTCTTC	CASSLGPRGEQFF
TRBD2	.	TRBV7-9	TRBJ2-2	TGTGCCAGCAGAAGCCCGGGACTAGCGGGGGGGCGCGTCACCGGGGAGCTGTTTTTT	CASRSPGLAGGRVTGELFF
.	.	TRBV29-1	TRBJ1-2	TGCAGCGTTCCAGGGGTTGATGGCTACACCTTC	CSVPGVDGYTF
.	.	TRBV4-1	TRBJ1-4	TGCGCCAGCAGCCAAGGCAGGGCAAGGGATGAAAAACTGTTTTTT	CASSQGRARDEKLFF
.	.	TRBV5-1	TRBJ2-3	TGCGCCAGCAGCTCGGACGGGGGGCGCACAGATACGCAGTATTTT	CASSSDGGRTDTQYF
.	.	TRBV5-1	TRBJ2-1	TGCGCCAGCAGTCCTACAACAGGGTCCTCCTACAATGAGCAGTTCTTC	CASSPTTGSSYNEQFF
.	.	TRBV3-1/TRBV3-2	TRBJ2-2	TGTGCCAGCAGCCGCTCGGGACAGAACACCGGGGAGCTGTTTTTT	CASSRSGQNTGELFF
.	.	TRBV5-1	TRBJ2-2	TGCGCCAGCAGCTTGGACGGACAGAACACCGGGGAGCTGTTTTTT	CASSLDGQNTGELFF
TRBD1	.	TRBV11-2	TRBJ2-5	TGTGCCAGCAGCGTACGACAGGGGTCCGCACTGGAGACCCAGTACTTC	CASSVRQGSALETQYF
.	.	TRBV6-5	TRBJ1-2	TGTGCCAGCAGTTACTCTGGGGGCCCCTATGGCTACACCTTC	CASSYSGGPYGYTF
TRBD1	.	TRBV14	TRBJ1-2	TGTGCCAGCAGCCAAGCAAGGACAGGGGGGATTTATGGCTACACCTTC	CASSQARTGGIYGYTF
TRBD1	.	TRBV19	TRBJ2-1	TGTGCCAGTAGTATAGGAGGGACAGGGTTTGAGCAGTTCTTC	CASSIGGTGFEQFF
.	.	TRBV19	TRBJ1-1	TGTGCCAGTAGTATAGATGGACAAGGCACTGAAGCTTTCTTT	CASSIDGQGTEAFF
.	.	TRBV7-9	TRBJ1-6	TGTGCCAGCAGCCTAAGTGCAAATTCACCCCTCCACTTT	CASSLSANSPLHF
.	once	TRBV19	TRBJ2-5	TGTGCCAGTAGTCCACAGGGGAGGAGAGAGACCCAGTACTTC	CASSPQGRRETQYF
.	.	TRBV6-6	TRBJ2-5	TGTGCCAGCAGGCGGGACGCCTTGGAGACCCAGTACTTC	CASRRDALETQYF
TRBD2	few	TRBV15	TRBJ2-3	TGTGCCACAACCGGGACTAGCGGGGCAGATACGCAGTATTTT	CATTGTSGADTQYF
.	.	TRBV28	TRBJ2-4	TGTGCCAGCAGTTTCGACAGTTTAGCCAAAAACATTCAGTACTTC	CASSFDSLAKNIQYF
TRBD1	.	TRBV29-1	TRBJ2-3	TGCAGCGTTGGGGGTGGTTGGGGACAGGGGTCAGATACGCAGTATTTT	CSVGGGWGQGSDTQYF
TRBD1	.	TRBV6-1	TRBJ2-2	TGTGCCAGCAGTGAAAGCCCCGGGACAGGGCCCGGGGAGCTGTTTTTT	CASSESPGTGPGELFF
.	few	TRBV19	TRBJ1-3	TGTGCCAGTTTTCACTCTGGAAACACCATATATTTT	CASFHSGNTIYF
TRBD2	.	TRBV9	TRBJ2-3	TGTGCCAGCAGCCCCCGTCCGCCTAGCGGGGTCTCAGATACGCAGTATTTT	CASSPRPPSGVSDTQYF
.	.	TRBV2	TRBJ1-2	TGTGCCAGCAGTGAGTCTGGAGCTAACTATGGCTACACCTTC	CASSESGANYGYTF
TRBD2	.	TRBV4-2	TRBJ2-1	TGTGCCAGCAGCCCAGCGGGGGGGTCCTACAATGAGCAGTTCTTC	CASSPAGGSYNEQFF
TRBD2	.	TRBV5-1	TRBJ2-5	TGCGCCAGCAGGACGATTAGCGGGGGGGAAGAGACCCAGTACTTC	CASRTISGGEETQYF
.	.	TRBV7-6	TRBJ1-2	TGTGCCAGCAGCCCTACGGGGAACTATGGCTACACCTTC	CASSPTGNYGYTF
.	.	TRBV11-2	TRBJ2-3	TGTGCCAGCAGCTTAGGCTCGGGTGTTGGTACGGATACGCAGTATTTT	CASSLGSGVGTDTQYF
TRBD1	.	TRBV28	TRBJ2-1	TGTGCCAGCAGAAACGATGGGGACAGGACGGATGAGCAGTTCTTC	CASRNDGDRTDEQFF
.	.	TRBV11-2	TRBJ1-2	TGTGCCAGCAGCTCCCCAGGGCCTAACTATGGCTACACCTTC	CASSSPGPNYGYTF
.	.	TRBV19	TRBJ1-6	TGTGCCAGTAGTATAGTGGCCGGCAGGGACTTCGGTAGATCACCCCTCCACTTT	CASSIVAGRDFGRSPLHF
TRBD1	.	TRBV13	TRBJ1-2	TGTGCCAGCAGCAGCAGGGGGCGATCGGCCTTCTATGGCTACACCTTC	CASSSRGRSAFYGYTF
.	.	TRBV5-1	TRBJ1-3	TGCGCCAGCAGCTTGGACAGGGCGAACACCATATATTTT	CASSLDRANTIYF
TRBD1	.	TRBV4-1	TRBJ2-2	TGCGCCAGCAGCCAAGTCGGGACAGGGGGGTCCGGGGAGCTGTTTTTT	CASSQVGTGGSGELFF
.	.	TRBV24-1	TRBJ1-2	TGTGCCACCAGTGATTCAAGTGGGCTGGCGGGCTATGGCTACACCTTC	CATSDSSGLAGYGYTF
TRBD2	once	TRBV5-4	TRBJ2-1	TGTGCCAGCAGGACTAGCGGGGGGCCCGGTGAGCAGTTCTTC	CASRTSGGPGEQFF
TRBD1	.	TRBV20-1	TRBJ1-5	TGCAGTGCCAGTCGGGCCGGGACAGACAATCAGCCCCAGCATTTT	CSASRAGTDNQPQHF
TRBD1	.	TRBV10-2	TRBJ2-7	TGCGCCACAAACCGGGGACAGACGGGGGAGCAGTACTTC	CATNRGQTGEQYF
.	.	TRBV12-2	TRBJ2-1	TGTGCAAGTCGACTACGACTAGCGGGGGGTTACAATGAGCAGTTCTTC	CASRLRLAGGYNEQFF
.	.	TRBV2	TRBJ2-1	TGTGCCGGCACATCCCGGGGGGCCTTGGGTGAGCAGTTCTTC	CAGTSRGALGEQFF
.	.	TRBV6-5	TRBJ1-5	TGTGCCAGCAAAGCGAGCAATCAGCCCCAGCATTTT	CASKASNQPQHF